This T cell receptor (beta chain) was recorded in a study of blood T cell repertoires in COVID-19. Study overall: T cells, B-cell-depleted T cells, or PBMCs provided the cDNA or gDNA that served as material.

This clone was observed a few times. Residents of about 25 US areas, aged about 18 to 95 years, made up the participants. Recovery meant two consecutive negative NP/OP PCR tests, professional clearance, or resolved symptoms. Trimming stripped 4 bases from V and 3 bases from J, with 14 bases between. This CDR3 contains 15 residues. Germline CDR1 is SGHRS and CDR2 is YFSETQ. Original data processing: Reference gene primer amplification yielded estimated nucleated cell counts. Using immunoSEQ multiplex PCR, the repertoire was profiled, and TCRdb retains in-frame clones only, with some absent. That table is the source of V, J and clone size, and D and trimming were worked out from the DNA. This table has 310,000 or so clones, around 90% appearing once.

This sequence originates from a woman in her twenties or thirties who had recovered from COVID-19. The chain joins TRBV5-1 to TRBJ2-1, with a possible D match to TRBD1 (6 bases). Material for sequencing was PBMCs or T cells enriched from blood (not recorded which). The CDR3 is CASSDPGQHYNEQFF. As DNA, the CDR3 is TGCGCCAGCAGCGACCCGGGACAACACTACAATGAGCAGTTCTTC. Combining the CDR3 with reference TRBV5-1 and TRBJ2-1 gives the whole variable domain KAGVTQTPRYLIKTRGQQVTLSCSPISGHRSVSWYQQTPGQGLQFLFEYFSETQRNKGNFPGRFSGRQFSNSRSEMNVSTLELGDSALYLCASSDPGQHYNEQFFGPGTRLTVL.